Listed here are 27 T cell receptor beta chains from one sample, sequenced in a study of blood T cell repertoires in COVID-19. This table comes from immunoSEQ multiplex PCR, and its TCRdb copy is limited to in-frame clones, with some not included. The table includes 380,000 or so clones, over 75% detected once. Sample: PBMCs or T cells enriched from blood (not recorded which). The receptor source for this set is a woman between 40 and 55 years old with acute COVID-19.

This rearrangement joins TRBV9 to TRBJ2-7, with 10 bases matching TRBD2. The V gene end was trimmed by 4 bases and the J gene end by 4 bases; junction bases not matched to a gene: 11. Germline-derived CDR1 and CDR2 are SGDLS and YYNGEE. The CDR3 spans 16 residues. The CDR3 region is CASSPHSVAGGYEQYF. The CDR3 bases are TGTGCCAGCAGCCCCCACTCGGTAGCGGGGGGATACGAGCAGTACTTC.

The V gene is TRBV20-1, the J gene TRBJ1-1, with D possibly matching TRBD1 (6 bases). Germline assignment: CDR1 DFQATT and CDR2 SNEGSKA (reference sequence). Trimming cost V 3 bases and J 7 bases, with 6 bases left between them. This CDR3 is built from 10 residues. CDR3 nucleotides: TGCAGTGCTAGGACAGGTGAAGCTTTCTTT. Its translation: CSARTGEAFF.

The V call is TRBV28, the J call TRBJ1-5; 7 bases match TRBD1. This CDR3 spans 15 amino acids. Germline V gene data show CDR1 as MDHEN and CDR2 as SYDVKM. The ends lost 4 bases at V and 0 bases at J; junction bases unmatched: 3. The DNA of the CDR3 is TGTGCCAGCAGTTATACAGGGGCTAGCAATCAGCCCCAGCATTTT. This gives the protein CASSYTGASNQPQHF. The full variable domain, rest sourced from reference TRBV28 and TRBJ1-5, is DVKVTQSSRYLVKRTGEKVFLECVQDMDHENMFWYRQDPGLGLRLIYFSYDVKMKEKGDIPEGYSVSREKKERFSLILESASTNQTSMYLCASSYTGASNQPQHFGDGTRLSIL.

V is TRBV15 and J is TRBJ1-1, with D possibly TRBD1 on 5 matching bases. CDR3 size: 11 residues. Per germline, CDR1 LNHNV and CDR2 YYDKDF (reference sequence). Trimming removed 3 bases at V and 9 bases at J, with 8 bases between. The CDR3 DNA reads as TGTGCCACCAGCAGTGGGACTCAAGCTTTCTTT. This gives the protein CATSSGTQAFF.

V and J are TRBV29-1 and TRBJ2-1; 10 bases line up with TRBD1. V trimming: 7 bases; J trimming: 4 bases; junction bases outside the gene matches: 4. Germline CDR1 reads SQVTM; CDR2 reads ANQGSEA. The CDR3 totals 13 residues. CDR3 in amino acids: CSARDRGYNEQFF. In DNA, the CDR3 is TGCAGCGCCCGGGACAGGGGTTACAATGAGCAGTTCTTC.

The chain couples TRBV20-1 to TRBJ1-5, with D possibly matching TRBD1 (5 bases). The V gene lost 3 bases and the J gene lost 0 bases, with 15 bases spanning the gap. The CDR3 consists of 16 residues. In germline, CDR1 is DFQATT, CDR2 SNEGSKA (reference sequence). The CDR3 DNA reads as TGCAGTGCTAGTGGAAGACAGCGATATAGCAATCAGCCCCAGCATTTT. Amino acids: CSASGRQRYSNQPQHF.

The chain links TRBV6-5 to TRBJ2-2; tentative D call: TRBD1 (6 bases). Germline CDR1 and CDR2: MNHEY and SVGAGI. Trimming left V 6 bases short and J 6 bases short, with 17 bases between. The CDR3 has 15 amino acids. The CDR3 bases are TGTGCCAGCAGGGAGTCAACAGGGATTTCCGGGGAGCTGTTTTTT. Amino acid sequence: CASRESTGISGELFF.

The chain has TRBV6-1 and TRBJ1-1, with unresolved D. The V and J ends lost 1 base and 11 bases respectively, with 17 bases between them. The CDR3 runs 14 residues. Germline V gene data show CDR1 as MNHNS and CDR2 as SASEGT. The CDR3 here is CASSEEVRRNSAFF. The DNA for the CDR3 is TGTGCCAGCAGTGAAGAGGTCAGGAGGAATTCGGCTTTCTTT.

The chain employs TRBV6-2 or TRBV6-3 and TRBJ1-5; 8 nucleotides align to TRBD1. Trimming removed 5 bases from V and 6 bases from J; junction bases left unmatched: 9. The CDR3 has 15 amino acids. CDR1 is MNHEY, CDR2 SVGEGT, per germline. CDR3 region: CASSGAGQGFQPQHF. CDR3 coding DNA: TGTGCCAGCAGTGGCGCCGGACAGGGCTTTCAGCCCCAGCATTTT.

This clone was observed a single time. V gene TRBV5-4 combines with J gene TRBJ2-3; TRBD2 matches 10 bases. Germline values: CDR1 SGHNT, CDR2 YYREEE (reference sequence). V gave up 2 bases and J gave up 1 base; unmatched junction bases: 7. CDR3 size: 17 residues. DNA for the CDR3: TGTGCCAGCAGCTTACCATTAGCGGGGGGCCGCACAGATACGCAGTATTTT. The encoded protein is CASSLPLAGGRTDTQYF.

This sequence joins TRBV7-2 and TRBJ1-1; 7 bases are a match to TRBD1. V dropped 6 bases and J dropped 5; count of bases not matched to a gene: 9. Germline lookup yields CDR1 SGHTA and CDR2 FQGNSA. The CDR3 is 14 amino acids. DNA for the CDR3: TGTGCCAGCAGTAAACAGGGGTGGGATACTGAAGCTTTCTTT. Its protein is CASSKQGWDTEAFF.

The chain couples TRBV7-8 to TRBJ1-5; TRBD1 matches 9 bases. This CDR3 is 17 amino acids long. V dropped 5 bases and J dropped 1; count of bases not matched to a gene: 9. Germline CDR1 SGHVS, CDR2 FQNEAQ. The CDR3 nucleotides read TGTGCCAGCAGCGCCGGGACAGGGTCTAGGAGCAATCAGCCCCAGCATTTT. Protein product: CASSAGTGSRSNQPQHF. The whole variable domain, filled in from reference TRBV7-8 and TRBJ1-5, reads GAGVSQSPRYKVAKRGQDVALRCDPISGHVSLFWYQQALGQGPEFLTYFQNEAQLDKSGLPSDRFFAERPEGSVSTLKIQRTQQEDSAVYLCASSAGTGSRSNQPQHFGDGTRLSIL.

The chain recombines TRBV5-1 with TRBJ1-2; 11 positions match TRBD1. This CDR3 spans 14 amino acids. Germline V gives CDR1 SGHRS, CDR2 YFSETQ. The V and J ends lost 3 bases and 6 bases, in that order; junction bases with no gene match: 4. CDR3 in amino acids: CASSSGQGAHGYTF. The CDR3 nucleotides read TGCGCCAGCAGCTCCGGACAGGGGGCGCATGGCTACACCTTC.

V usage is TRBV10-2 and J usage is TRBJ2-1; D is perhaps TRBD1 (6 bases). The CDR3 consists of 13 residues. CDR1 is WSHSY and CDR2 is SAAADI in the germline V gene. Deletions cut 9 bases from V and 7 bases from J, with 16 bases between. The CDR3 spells CASSQGIRNEQFF. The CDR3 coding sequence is TGCGCCAGTTCACAGGGTATTCGGAATGAGCAGTTCTTC.

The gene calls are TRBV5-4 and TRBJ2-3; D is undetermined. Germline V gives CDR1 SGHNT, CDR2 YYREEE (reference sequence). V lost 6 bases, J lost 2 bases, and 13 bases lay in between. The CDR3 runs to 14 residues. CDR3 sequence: CASKPGVNTDTQYF. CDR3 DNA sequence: TGTGCCAGCAAGCCGGGTGTAAACACAGATACGCAGTATTTT.

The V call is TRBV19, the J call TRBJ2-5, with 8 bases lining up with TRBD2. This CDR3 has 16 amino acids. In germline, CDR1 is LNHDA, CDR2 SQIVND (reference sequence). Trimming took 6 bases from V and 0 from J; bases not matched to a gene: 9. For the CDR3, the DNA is TGTGCCAGTAGCAAAAGCGGGGGAGCGTACCAAGAGACCCAGTACTTC. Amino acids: CASSKSGGAYQETQYF.

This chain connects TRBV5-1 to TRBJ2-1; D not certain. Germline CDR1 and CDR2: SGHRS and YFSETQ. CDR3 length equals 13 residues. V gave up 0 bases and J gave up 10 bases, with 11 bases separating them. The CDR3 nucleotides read TGCGCCAGCAGCTTGGTTGCGGCGTCAGAGCAGTTCTTC. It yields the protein CASSLVAASEQFF.

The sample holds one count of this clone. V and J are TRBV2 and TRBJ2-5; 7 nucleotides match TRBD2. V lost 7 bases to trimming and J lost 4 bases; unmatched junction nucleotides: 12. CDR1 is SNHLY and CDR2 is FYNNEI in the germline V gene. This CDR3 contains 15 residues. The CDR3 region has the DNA TGTGCCAGCACAGGCCTTTCAGTAGCGGGAGAGACCCAGTACTTC. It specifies CASTGLSVAGETQYF.

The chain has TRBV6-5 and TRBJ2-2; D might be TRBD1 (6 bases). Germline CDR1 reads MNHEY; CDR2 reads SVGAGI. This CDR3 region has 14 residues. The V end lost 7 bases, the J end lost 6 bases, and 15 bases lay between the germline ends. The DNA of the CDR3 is TGTGCCAGCACTGGGACATCGGCGGCCGGGGAGCTGTTTTTT. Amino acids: CASTGTSAAGELFF.

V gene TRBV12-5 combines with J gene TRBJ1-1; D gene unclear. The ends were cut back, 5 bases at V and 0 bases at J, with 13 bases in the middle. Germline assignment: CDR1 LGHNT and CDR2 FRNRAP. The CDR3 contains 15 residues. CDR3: CASGIRLSLNTEAFF. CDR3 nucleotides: TGTGCTAGTGGTATCCGCTTAAGCCTGAACACTGAAGCTTTCTTT.

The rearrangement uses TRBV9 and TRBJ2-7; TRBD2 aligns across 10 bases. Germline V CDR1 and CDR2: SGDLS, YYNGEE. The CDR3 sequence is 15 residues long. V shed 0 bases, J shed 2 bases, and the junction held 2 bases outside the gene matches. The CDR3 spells CASSVGLAGAYEQYF. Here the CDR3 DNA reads TGTGCCAGCAGCGTAGGGCTAGCGGGGGCCTACGAGCAGTACTTC. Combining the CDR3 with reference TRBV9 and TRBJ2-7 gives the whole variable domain DSGVTQTPKHLITATGQRVTLRCSPRSGDLSVYWYQQSLDQGLQFLIQYYNGEERAKGNILERFSAQQFPDLHSELNLSSLELGDSALYFCASSVGLAGAYEQYFGPGTRLTVT.

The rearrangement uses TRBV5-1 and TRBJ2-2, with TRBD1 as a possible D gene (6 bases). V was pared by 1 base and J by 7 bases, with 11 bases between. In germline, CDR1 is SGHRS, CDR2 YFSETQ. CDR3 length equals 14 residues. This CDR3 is CASSLWGLSGELFF. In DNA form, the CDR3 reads TGCGCCAGCAGCTTGTGGGGGCTAAGCGGGGAGCTGTTTTTT.

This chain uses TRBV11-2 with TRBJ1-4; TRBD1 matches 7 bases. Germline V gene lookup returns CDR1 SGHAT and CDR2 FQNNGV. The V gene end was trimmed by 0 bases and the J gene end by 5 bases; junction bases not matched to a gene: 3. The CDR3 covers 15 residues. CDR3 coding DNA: TGTGCCAGCAGCTTAGAGGGACAGAGAAATGAAAAACTGTTTTTT. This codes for CASSLEGQRNEKLFF. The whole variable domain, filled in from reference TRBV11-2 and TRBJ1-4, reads EAGVAQSPRYKIIEKRQSVAFWCNPISGHATLYWYQQILGQGPKLLIQFQNNGVVDDSQLPKDRFSAERLKGVDSTLKIQPAKLEDSAVYLCASSLEGQRNEKLFFGSGTQLSVL.

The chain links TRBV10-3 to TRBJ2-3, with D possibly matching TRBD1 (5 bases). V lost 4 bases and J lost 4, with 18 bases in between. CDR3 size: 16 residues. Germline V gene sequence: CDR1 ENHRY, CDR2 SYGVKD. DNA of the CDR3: TGTGCCATCAGTGGACGAACACAGGATTTGGCAGATACGCAGTATTTT. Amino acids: CAISGRTQDLADTQYF.

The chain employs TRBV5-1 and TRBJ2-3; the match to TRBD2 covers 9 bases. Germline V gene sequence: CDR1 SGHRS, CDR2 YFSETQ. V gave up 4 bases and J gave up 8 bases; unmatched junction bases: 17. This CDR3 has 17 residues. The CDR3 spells CASSLSPTSGASGTQYF. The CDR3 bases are TGCGCCAGCAGCCTGAGTCCGACTAGCGGAGCTTCAGGTACGCAGTATTTT.

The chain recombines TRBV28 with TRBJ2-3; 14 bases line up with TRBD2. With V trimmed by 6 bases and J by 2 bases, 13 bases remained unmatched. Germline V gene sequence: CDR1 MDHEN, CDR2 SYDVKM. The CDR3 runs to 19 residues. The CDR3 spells CASSPERGLAGAITDTQYF. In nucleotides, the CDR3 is TGTGCCAGCAGCCCCGAACGGGGACTAGCGGGGGCTATCACAGATACGCAGTATTTT.

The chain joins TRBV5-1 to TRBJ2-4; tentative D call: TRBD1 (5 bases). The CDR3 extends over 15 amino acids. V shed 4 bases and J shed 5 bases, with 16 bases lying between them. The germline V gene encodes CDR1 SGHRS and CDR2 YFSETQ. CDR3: CASSDLQASQNIQYF. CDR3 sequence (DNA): TGCGCCAGCAGCGATCTACAGGCGAGCCAAAACATTCAGTACTTC.